The clone carrying this T cell receptor (beta chain) was seen many times. The time point here: patch test 2, 6 weeks after DPC sensitization. The treatment denotes: therapeutic diphenylcyclopropenone sensitization with weekly scalp DPC. The sample belongs to a study of human T cells and chemical hapten exposure. Trimming took 6 bases from V and 5 from J; bases not matched to a gene: 8. The germline V gene has CDR1 MNHEY and CDR2 SVGEGT. The CDR3 contains 14 residues. TCRdb independently ran MiXCR on the RACE reads; one entry per CDR3 protein. The sample gives around 360,000 distinct CDR3 sequences, about 6% of which show up once; around 5.8% is in the top ten.

The input for sequencing was whole blood, taken in connection with sensitization to the hapten diphenylcyclopropenone (DPC). This clonotype originated in a woman between 18 and 30 years old with alopecia areata. Some clones in this sample may be carry-over from other donors' samples. V and J are TRBV6-2 or TRBV6-3 and TRBJ2-5; TRBD1 matches at 8 bases. Written as DNA, the CDR3 is TGTGCCAGCAGCTCGACCCCAGGGGGCGAGACCCAGTACTTC. Its protein is CASSSTPGGETQYF.